The source of this T cell receptor (beta chain) is a study of shared clonotypes between healthy human individuals (dated by TCRdb to about 2020). With regard to the full study: The cohort included a few men and a couple of women between 18 and 49 years of age. For each donor, CD4 naive and CD4 memory were each run on three plates, CD8 naive on two plates, and CD8 memory on one plate. The study deeply sequenced blood TCR repertoires of roughly five healthy adults to estimate repertoire size and the extent of clonotype sharing between individuals. Different laboratories and diverse techniques were used to prepare libraries and sequence TCR repertoires, to increase sequencing depth and limit assay-specific biases. Each donor's leukapheresis produced roughly between roughly 0.85 and 9 billion PBMCs. Summary of the overall study and its limitations: Because the study included a small number of donors, the genetic and exposure-history diversity represented was limited. Clonotypes shared by all four sorted-subset donors showed higher generation probabilities than non-shared clonotypes. Naive subsets generally had larger estimated clonotype richness than memory subsets did. Sampling was limited to blood, and TCR repertoires in tissue likely differ from TCR repertoires in blood. Pairwise subsampling led to the expectation that sequencing depth would affect the degree of clonotype sharing among donors. Rarefaction of sorted-subset datasets indicated incomplete sequencing despite the large sequencing depth. When a handful of donors were compared, the shared fraction of clonotypes was around 4.6% for naive CD4, about 4% for naive CD8, more than 2% for memory CD4, and roughly 0.43% for memory CD8.

CD8 naive samples were CD45RO-negative cells positively selected for CCR7, giving a CD45RA+CCR7+ population that excluded TemRA cells. The donors were healthy, HIV-negative adults with no recently reported acute infections or vaccinations. Every donor was a Caucasian adult residing in Nashville, Tennessee, USA. Blood was collected by leukapheresis, and PBMCs were isolated by Ficoll-Histopaque density gradient centrifugation and then cryopreserved in liquid nitrogen vapor phase. Analytical flow cytometry was used to check the purity and quantity of each magnetically sorted T cell population. From each sorted fraction, genomic DNA was isolated and quantified by UV absorbance on a Nanodrop 2000c. Notes on this clone: Its antigen remains undetermined. One base away there is no much larger clone; base qualities are not given.

Using the deep immunoSEQ assay, multiplex PCR amplified TCR CDR3 regions from genomic DNA. Genomic DNA extracted from each cell subset was distributed evenly over all wells of several immunoSEQ 96-well plates, and each plate served as one replicate. For sorted subsets, 200 to 250 ng genomic DNA, equal to about 30,000 T cell genomes, was loaded into each replicate PCR. The purified libraries were quantified using a Qubit 3.0 fluorometer, sized with a Bioanalyzer 2100, and then quantified again using the KAPA Library Quantification kit. Every immunoSEQ 96-well plate was sequenced on a separate single-read 150-cycle Illumina NextSeq 550 flow cell. The source study handled its data this way. Because only junctional sequences without quality scores were contained in the immunoSEQ output, filtering matching that applied to full-length reads could not be performed. To assign V/J genes and CDR3, sequences were annotated using PyIR, a Python wrapper for IgBLAST v1.9, with IMGT germline references. Reads with weak V/J assignments (E-value above 1e-6), missing CDR3, stop codons, out-of-frame junctions, or ambiguous translated residues were removed. V3J clonotypes were defined by identical inferred V gene, J gene, and CDR3 amino acid sequence. Percentage overlap between repertoires was computed as shared unique clonotypes divided by the size of the smaller repertoire. Three approaches were used to assess repertoire richness: RTK rarefaction, the Chao1 estimator, and Recon v2.1 estimates of unobserved clonotypes. Generation probabilities for all TCRbeta clonotypes obtained by the gDNA method from a handful of donors were computed using OLGA. The table comes from immuneACCESS by way of TCRdb, which keeps in-frame sequences with V and J called. Part of the clones is missing from these tables; in studies checked, under half for an unresolved V gene and the rest for unknown reasons. The V and J calls and clone size come from that table; D and trimming were worked out from the DNA. Counted in this sample were some 2 million clones; just under 95% of them appeared once. The top ten clonotypes cover 0.85% to 1.2% of the sample.

Input material: naive CD8+ T cells sorted from blood. The sample's cell subset or site label, decoded: CD45RA+CCR7+. The origin of this receptor is a young man in good health.

CDR3 loop: CASSGRGYEQYF. The sequence in DNA is TGTGCCAGCAGCGGGAGGGGCTACGAGCAGTACTTC. This chain joins TRBV5-6 to TRBJ2-7; a stretch of 7 junction bases matches TRBD2. V is trimmed back by 4 bases and J by 3 bases, and the junction contains 1 base that no gene match accounts for. The CDR3 runs 12 amino acids, cysteine and phenylalanine included. Left in the record is the CDR3 DNA by itself, 36 bases read in frame from the first base. Taken from the germline V gene, the CDR1 and CDR2 loops are SGHDT and YYEEEE.